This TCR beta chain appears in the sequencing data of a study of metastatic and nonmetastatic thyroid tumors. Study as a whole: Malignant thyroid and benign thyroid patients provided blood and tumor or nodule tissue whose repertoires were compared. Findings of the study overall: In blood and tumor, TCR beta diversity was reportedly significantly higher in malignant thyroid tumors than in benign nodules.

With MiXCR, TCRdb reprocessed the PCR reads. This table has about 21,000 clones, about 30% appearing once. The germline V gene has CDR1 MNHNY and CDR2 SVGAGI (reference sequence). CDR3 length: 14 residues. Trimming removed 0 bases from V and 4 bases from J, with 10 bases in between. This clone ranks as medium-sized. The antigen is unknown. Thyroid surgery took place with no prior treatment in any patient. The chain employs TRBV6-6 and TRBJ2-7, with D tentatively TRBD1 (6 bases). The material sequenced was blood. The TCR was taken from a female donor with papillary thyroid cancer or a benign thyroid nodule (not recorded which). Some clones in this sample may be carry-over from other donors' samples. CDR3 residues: CASSYSGTTYEQYF. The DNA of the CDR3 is TGTGCCAGCAGTTACTCCGGGACAACTTACGAGCAGTACTTC.